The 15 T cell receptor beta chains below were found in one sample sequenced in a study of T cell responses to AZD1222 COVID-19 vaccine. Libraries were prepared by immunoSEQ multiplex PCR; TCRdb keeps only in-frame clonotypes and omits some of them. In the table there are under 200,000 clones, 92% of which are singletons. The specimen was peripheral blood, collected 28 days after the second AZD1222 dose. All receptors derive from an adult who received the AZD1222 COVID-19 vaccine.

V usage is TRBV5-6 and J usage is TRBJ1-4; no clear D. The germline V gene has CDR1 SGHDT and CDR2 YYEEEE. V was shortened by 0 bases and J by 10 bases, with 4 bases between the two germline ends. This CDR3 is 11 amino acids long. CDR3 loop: CASSLGGKLFF. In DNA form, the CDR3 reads TGTGCCAGCAGCTTGGGTGGAAAACTGTTTTTT.

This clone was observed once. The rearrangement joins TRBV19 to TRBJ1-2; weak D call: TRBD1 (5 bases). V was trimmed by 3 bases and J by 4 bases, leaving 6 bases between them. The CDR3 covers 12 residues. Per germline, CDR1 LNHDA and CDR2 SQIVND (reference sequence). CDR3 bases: TGTGCCAGTAGTATGGGACCCTATGGCTACACCTTC. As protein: CASSMGPYGYTF.

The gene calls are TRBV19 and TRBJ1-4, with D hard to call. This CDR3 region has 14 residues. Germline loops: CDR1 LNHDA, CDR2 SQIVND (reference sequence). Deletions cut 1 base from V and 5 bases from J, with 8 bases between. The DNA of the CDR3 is TGTGCCAGTAGTATAGCAGGAGTCAATGAAAAACTGTTTTTT. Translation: CASSIAGVNEKLFF.

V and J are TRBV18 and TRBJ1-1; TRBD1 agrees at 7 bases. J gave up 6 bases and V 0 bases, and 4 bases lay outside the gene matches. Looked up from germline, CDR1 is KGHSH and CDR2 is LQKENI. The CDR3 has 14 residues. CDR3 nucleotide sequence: TGTGCCAGCTCACCACCAGGCAGGGGGGCTGAAGCTTTCTTT. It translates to CASSPPGRGAEAFF. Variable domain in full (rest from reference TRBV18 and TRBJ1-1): NAGVMQNPRHLVRRRGQEARLRCSPMKGHSHVYWYRQLPEEGLKFMVYLQKENIIDESGMPKERFSAEFPKEGPSILRIQQVVRGDSAAYFCASSPPGRGAEAFFGQGTRLTVV.

The CDR3 loop reads CASSVGLGDRGTYEQYF. CDR3 DNA sequence: TGTGCCAGCAGTGTCGGTCTAGGGGACAGAGGAACCTACGAGCAGTACTTC. The chain links TRBV6-1 to TRBJ2-7; 7 nucleotides line up with TRBD1. Germline V gives CDR1 MNHNS, CDR2 SASEGT. The CDR3 is 17 amino acids. V dropped 4 bases and J dropped 2; count of bases not matched to a gene: 14.

DNA of the CDR3: TGTGCCGGGGGGGTACAGGGCGATCAGCCCCAGCATTTT. Translated: CAGGVQGDQPQHF. The chain combines TRBV30 with TRBJ1-5; TRBD1 might be the D (6 bases). This CDR3 is 13 amino acids long. The V gene lost 8 bases and the J gene lost 5 bases, with 16 bases spanning the gap. Germline V gene data show CDR1 as GTSNPN and CDR2 as SVGIG (reference sequence).

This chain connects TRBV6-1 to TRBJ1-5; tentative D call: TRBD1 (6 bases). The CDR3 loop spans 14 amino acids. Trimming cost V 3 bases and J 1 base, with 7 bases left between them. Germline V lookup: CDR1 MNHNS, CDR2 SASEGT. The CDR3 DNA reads TGTGCCAGCAGTGATACAGGGAGCAATCAGCCCCAGCATTTT. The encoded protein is CASSDTGSNQPQHF.

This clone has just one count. The chain's CDR3 is CASSPGVGYGYTF. Written as DNA, the CDR3 is TGTGCCAGCAGTCCAGGGGTGGGCTATGGCTACACCTTC. The chain has TRBV27 and TRBJ1-2; a weak D match, TRBD1 (6 bases). Trimming pared 5 bases from V and 4 bases from J, leaving 11 bases between. The CDR3 sequence is 13 residues long. Germline V gene data show CDR1 as MNHEY and CDR2 as SMNVEV (reference sequence).

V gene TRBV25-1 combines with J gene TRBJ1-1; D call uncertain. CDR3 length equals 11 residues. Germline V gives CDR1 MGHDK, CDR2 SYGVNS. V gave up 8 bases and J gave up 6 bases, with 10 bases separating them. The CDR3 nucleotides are TGTGCCAGCTATTTTTACGCTGAAGCTTTCTTT. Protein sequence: CASYFYAEAFF.

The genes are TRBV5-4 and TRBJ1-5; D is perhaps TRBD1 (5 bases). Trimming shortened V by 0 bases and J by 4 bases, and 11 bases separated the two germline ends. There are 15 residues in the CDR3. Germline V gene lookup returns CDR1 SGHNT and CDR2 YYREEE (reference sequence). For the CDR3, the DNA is TGTGCCAGCAGCTTGGTAGGCAGGGCGAATCAGCCCCAGCATTTT. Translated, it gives CASSLVGRANQPQHF.

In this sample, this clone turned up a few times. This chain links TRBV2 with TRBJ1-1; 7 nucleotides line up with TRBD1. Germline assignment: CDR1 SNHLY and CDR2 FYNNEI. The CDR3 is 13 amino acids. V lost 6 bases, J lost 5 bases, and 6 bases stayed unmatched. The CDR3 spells CASRVQGRTEAFF. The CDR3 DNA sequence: TGTGCCAGCAGAGTACAGGGGAGGACTGAAGCTTTCTTT.

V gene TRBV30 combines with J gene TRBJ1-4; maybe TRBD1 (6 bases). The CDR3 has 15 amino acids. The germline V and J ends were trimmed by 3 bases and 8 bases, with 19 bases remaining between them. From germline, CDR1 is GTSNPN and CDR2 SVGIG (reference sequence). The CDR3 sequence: CAWSHGGGPGEKLFF. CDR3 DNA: TGTGCCTGGAGCCATGGAGGGGGGCCAGGAGAAAAACTGTTTTTT.

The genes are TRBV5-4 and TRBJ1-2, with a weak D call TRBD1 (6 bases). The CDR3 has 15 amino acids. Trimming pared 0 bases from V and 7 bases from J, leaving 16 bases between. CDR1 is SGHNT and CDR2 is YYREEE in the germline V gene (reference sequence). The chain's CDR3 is CASSLGRTAEAGYTF. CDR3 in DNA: TGTGCCAGCAGCTTGGGGAGGACAGCCGAAGCTGGCTACACCTTC.

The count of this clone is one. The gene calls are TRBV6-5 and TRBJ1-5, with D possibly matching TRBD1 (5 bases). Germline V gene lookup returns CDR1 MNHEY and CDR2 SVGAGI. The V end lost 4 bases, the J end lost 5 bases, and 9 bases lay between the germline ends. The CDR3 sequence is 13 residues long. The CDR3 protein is CASSWDRYQPQHF. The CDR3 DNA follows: TGTGCCAGCAGTTGGGACCGTTATCAGCCCCAGCATTTT.

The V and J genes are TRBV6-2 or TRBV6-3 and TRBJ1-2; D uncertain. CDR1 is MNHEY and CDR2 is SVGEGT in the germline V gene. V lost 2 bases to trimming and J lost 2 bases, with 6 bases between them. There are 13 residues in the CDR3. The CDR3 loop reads CASSYDGNYGYTF. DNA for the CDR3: TGTGCCAGCAGTTACGACGGGAACTATGGCTACACCTTC.